The present T cell receptor beta chain was sequenced within a study of identical twins' blood T cells. Germline loops: CDR1 SQVTM, CDR2 ANQGSEA. Trimming removed 3 bases at V and 10 bases at J, with 12 bases between. The CDR3 consists of 11 residues. TCR cDNA libraries were made from RNA using a previously described, modified protocol. Each CDR3 protein gets one entry after TCRdb re-called the 5' RACE reads with MiXCR. Of 300,000 to 450,000 distinct CDR3 sequences listed, over 25% are singletons. This clonotype occurred many times. Its antigen is unidentified. Study-wide results and limits: Twin similarity might stem from environmental factors, not only genetics. Twins shared about as many clonotypes as their cloneset sizes predicted.

This chain uses TRBV29-1 with TRBJ1-1; D is undetermined. This sequence was found in a woman aged 18-50 years in good health. The sequenced sample consisted of PBMCs. The CDR3 here is CSVDGEGRAFF. The CDR3 DNA reads TGCAGCGTTGACGGAGAGGGTCGAGCTTTCTTT.